Listed below are T cell receptor beta chains from one sample, sequenced in a study of blood T cell repertoires in COVID-19. Using immunoSEQ multiplex PCR, the repertoire was profiled, and TCRdb retains in-frame clones only, with some absent. The sample has 250,000 to 350,000 clones, 70% to 90% seen once. Source material: peripheral blood. The receptors were sampled from a young man with active or convalescent COVID-19. Each CDR3 is given with its conserved first and last residue. A D gene is named only where the DNA matches it firmly. Clone sizes are given selectively: once, few, many, or a class where the clone is expanded.

v_gene	abundance	d_gene	j_gene	CDR3aa	CDR3nt
TRBV5-5	NA	NA	TRBJ2-7	CASSTSGLPHKEQYF	TGTGCCAGCAGCACCTCGGGACTCCCCCATAAGGAGCAGTACTTC
TRBV15	NA	NA	TRBJ1-2	CATSRPRTDKGYRGYTF	TGTGCCACCAGCAGACCCCGGACTGACAAGGGATATCGTGGCTACACCTTC
TRBV5-3	NA	TRBD2	TRBJ2-2	CARSLGGLAGPFSTGELFF	TGTGCCAGAAGCTTGGGAGGACTAGCGGGCCCCTTTTCCACCGGGGAGCTGTTTTTT
TRBV4-1	few	TRBD1	TRBJ1-6	CASRDRGNSPLHF	TGCGCCAGCAGGGACAGGGGCAACTCACCCCTCCACTTT
TRBV7-9	NA	NA	TRBJ1-4	CASSKLTASTTNEKLFF	TGTGCCAGCAGCAAACTGACAGCTAGTACAACTAATGAAAAACTGTTTTTT
TRBV2	NA	TRBD1	TRBJ1-2	CASSSGQNYGYTF	TGTGCCAGCAGCTCGGGACAGAACTATGGCTACACCTTC
TRBV10-3	few	NA	TRBJ1-1	CATRSGGGTEAFF	TGTGCCACTAGGTCGGGGGGAGGGACTGAAGCTTTCTTT
TRBV7-9	NA	TRBD1	TRBJ2-7	CASSTTGGGEQYF	TGTGCCAGCAGTACTACAGGGGGCGGAGAGCAGTACTTC
TRBV29-1	NA	TRBD1	TRBJ1-2	CSVGQTGQSLNYGYTF	TGCAGCGTGGGGCAGACAGGGCAATCCCTTAACTATGGCTACACCTTC
TRBV15	NA	TRBD1	TRBJ1-4	CATSRDGQGYEKLFF	TGTGCCACCAGCAGGGACGGACAGGGGTATGAAAAACTGTTTTTT
TRBV27	NA	TRBD1	TRBJ1-6	CASSPGQLSSPLHF	TGTGCCAGCAGTCCGGGACAGCTCTCTTCACCCCTCCACTTT
TRBV19	NA	TRBD1	TRBJ2-3	CASSIQGADTQYF	TGTGCCAGTAGTATTCAGGGGGCTGATACGCAGTATTTT
TRBV10-3	NA	TRBD1	TRBJ2-7	CAISTTGSTYEQYF	TGTGCCATCAGTACGACAGGGTCGACCTACGAGCAGTACTTC
TRBV12-5	NA	TRBD1	TRBJ1-2	CASGLERGQGNNYGYTF	TGTGCTAGTGGTTTGGAGAGGGGACAGGGAAATAACTATGGCTACACCTTC
TRBV18	NA	TRBD1	TRBJ2-5	CASSEFRDRGQETQYF	TGTGCCAGCTCAGAGTTCCGGGACAGGGGGCAAGAGACCCAGTACTTC
TRBV7-2	NA	NA	TRBJ1-2	CASSLIAANYGYTF	TGTGCCAGCAGCTTAATTGCAGCTAACTATGGCTACACCTTC
TRBV4-1	few	NA	TRBJ1-3	CASSQTNLRGSGNTIYF	TGCGCCAGCAGCCAAACGAATCTACGGGGATCTGGAAACACCATATATTTT
TRBV19	NA	TRBD2	TRBJ2-3	CASSMSGGPTPMQYF	TGTGCCAGTAGTATGAGCGGGGGGCCAACCCCAATGCAGTATTTT
TRBV9	NA	TRBD2	TRBJ2-3	CASSSSGGAADTQYF	TGTGCCAGCAGCTCTAGCGGGGGGGCTGCAGATACGCAGTATTTT
TRBV6-2/TRBV6-3	NA	TRBD2	TRBJ2-3	CASSRRGGPPDTQYF	TGTGCCAGCAGCCGCCGCGGGGGTCCTCCGGATACGCAGTATTTT
TRBV2	NA	NA	TRBJ2-1	CASSETGNEQFF	TGTGCCAGCAGTGAAACGGGGAATGAGCAGTTCTTC
TRBV19	NA	TRBD1	TRBJ2-7	CASRQGYEQYF	TGTGCCAGCAGACAGGGCTACGAGCAGTACTTC
TRBV7-6	NA	NA	TRBJ1-1	CASSLVTGLNTEAFF	TGTGCCAGCAGCTTAGTTACTGGGCTGAACACTGAAGCTTTCTTT
TRBV24-1	NA	TRBD2	TRBJ2-3	CATSDSPGTSGGLTDTQYF	TGTGCCACCAGTGATTCCCCAGGGACTAGCGGGGGGCTCACAGATACGCAGTATTTT
TRBV2	once	NA	TRBJ1-3	CASSASRTIF	TGTGCCAGCAGTGCCAGTCGGACTATTTTT
TRBV18	NA	TRBD1	TRBJ2-7	CASSLLGQGELYEQYF	TGTGCCAGCTCACTACTAGGGCAGGGGGAACTCTACGAGCAGTACTTC
TRBV10-3	once	TRBD2	TRBJ2-3	CAISRAGASTDTQYF	TGTGCCATCAGCCGAGCGGGGGCTAGCACAGATACGCAGTATTTT
TRBV13	NA	NA	TRBJ2-4	CASSLNGGGRMGKNIQYF	TGTGCCAGCAGCTTAAATGGGGGCGGGCGAATGGGCAAAAACATTCAGTACTTC
TRBV21-1	NA	NA	TRBJ2-7	CASNYPCEQYF	NA
TRBV18	NA	TRBD1	TRBJ1-5	CASSPGTVANQPQHF	TGTGCCAGCTCACCCGGGACAGTAGCCAATCAGCCCCAGCATTTT
TRBV21-1	NA	NA	TRBJ1-2	CASSKVYGYTF	TGTGCCAGCAGCAAAGTATATGGCTACACCTTC